The next 15 T cell receptor beta chains were all read from a single sample in a study of immune evolution from preneoplasia to lung adenocarcinoma. The table came from immunoSEQ multiplex PCR; TCRdb's copy has only in-frame clones and leaves some out. The sample holds approximately 7,900 clones, roughly 78% seen once. The sample comprised FFPE adjacent normal lung tissue. The origin of the receptors is a person aged 65-85 years with lung adenocarcinoma.

The chain couples TRBV30 to TRBJ2-7; D might be TRBD1 (6 bases). V was shortened by 0 bases and J by 6 bases, with 18 bases between the two germline ends. The germline gives CDR1 GTSNPN, CDR2 SVGIG (reference sequence). The CDR3 contains 15 residues. The CDR3 sequence is CAWSVSGHFGSEQYF. CDR3 DNA: TGTGCCTGGAGTGTTTCGGGACATTTCGGTTCCGAGCAGTACTTC.

The gene calls are TRBV5-1 and TRBJ2-7, with unresolved D. The germline V gene encodes CDR1 SGHRS and CDR2 YFSETQ. The CDR3 runs 15 residues. The ends were cut back, 4 bases at V and 0 bases at J, with 14 bases in the middle. The CDR3 coding sequence is TGCGCCAGCAGCATATCCCCGGGTAGCTCCTACGAGCAGTACTTC. Protein product: CASSISPGSSYEQYF.

The CDR3 sequence is CAWSVPGSGYTF. DNA for the CDR3: TGTGCCTGGAGTGTACCCGGTAGTGGCTACACCTTC. This chain links TRBV30 with TRBJ1-2; D is unclear. CDR3 length equals 12 residues. Germline-derived CDR1 and CDR2 are GTSNPN and SVGIG (reference sequence). The germline V and J ends were trimmed by 0 bases and 7 bases, with 9 bases remaining between them.

The V and J genes are TRBV4-2 and TRBJ2-3, with D perhaps matching TRBD1 or TRBD2 (5 bases each). The CDR3 loop spans 16 amino acids. The ends were cut back, 0 bases at V and 2 bases at J, with 12 bases in the middle. From germline, CDR1 is LGHNA and CDR2 YNFKEQ. The CDR3 spells CASSQDRGLPTDTQYF. In DNA, the CDR3 is TGTGCCAGCAGCCAAGATCGGGGCCTACCCACAGATACGCAGTATTTT.

This sequence joins TRBV6-1 and TRBJ1-1; D unclear. Between the trimmed V and J ends, which lost 7 bases and 3 bases, there was a span of 9 bases. CDR1 is MNHNS and CDR2 is SASEGT in the germline V gene. CDR3 length: 12 residues. The CDR3 is CASTPRDTEAFF. CDR3 nucleotides: TGTGCCAGCACGCCCCGGGACACTGAAGCTTTCTTT.

The chain uses TRBV7-6 and TRBJ1-3; the D is unclear. Germline lookup yields CDR1 SGHVS and CDR2 FNYEAQ. There are 13 residues in the CDR3. V was clipped by 1 base and J by 3 bases, with 4 bases between them. CDR3 DNA sequence: TGTGCCAGCAGCTTAGGTGATGGAAACACCATATATTTT. As protein: CASSLGDGNTIYF. The variable domain in full, completed from reference TRBV7-6 and TRBJ1-3, reads GAGVSQSPRYKVTKRGQDVALRCDPISGHVSLYWYRQALGQGPEFLTYFNYEAQQDKSGLPNDRFSAERPEGSISTLTIQRTEQRDSAMYRCASSLGDGNTIYFGEGSWLTVV.

J is TRBJ2-3 and V is TRBV6-4; 8 bases fit TRBD1. The CDR3 is 14 amino acids. Germline trimming cut 5 bases from V and 6 bases from J; bases unmatched to any gene: 7. CDR1 and CDR2 from the germline V gene are MRHNA and SNTAGT. This CDR3 is CASSKVGTGDTQYF. The CDR3 region has the DNA TGTGCCAGCAGTAAAGTAGGGACAGGCGATACGCAGTATTTT.

The J gene is TRBJ2-1, the V gene TRBV2; TRBD2 agrees at 10 bases. Germline CDR1 reads SNHLY; CDR2 reads FYNNEI. With 4 bases clipped from V and 0 bases from J, the junction kept 6 bases outside the gene matches. This CDR3 region has 17 residues. CDR3 in amino acids: CASSGVSGGLSYNEQFF. The CDR3 DNA reads as TGTGCCAGCAGTGGGGTTAGCGGGGGGCTCTCCTACAATGAGCAGTTCTTC.

The gene calls are TRBV7-9 and TRBJ1-4; D not resolved. Trimming removed 5 bases from V and 4 bases from J, with 14 bases in between. In germline, CDR1 is SEHNR, CDR2 FQNEAQ (reference sequence). The CDR3 length is 15 residues. The CDR3 DNA follows: TGTGCCAGCAGCCTAGGACCGAACAGTAATGAAAAACTGTTTTTT. Protein sequence: CASSLGPNSNEKLFF.

J is TRBJ1-1 and V is TRBV12-2; the DNA was not used to check the table's D call, TRBD1. TRBV12-2 is a pseudogene locus. The CDR3 loop spans 19 amino acids. In DNA form, the CDR3 reads TGTGCAAGTCGCTCGTACTCTGGGACAGAGTTTCTTACTAACACTGAAGCTTTCTTT. Translation gives CASRSYSGTEFLTNTEAFF.

This chain uses TRBV5-1 with TRBJ2-5; TRBD1 matches at 9 bases. The CDR3 spans 15 residues. Germline loops: CDR1 SGHRS, CDR2 YFSETQ. J lost 4 bases, V lost 2 bases, and 6 bases had no gene match. The CDR3 sequence: CASSFRTGGAETQYF. In nucleotides, the CDR3 is TGCGCCAGCAGCTTTCGAACAGGGGGCGCAGAGACCCAGTACTTC.

Remarks on this clone: At the DNA level, this CDR3 is encoded by other sequences in the same sample as well. The rearrangement links TRBV11-3 to TRBJ2-2; TRBD1 agrees at 7 bases. The CDR3 runs 13 residues. V was clipped by 5 bases and J by 6 bases; unmatched bases: 3. Germline CDR1 is SGHNT and CDR2 is YENEEA. The CDR3 region has the DNA TGTGCCAGCAGCGCCCAGGGGGCCGGGGAGCTGTTTTTT. It codes for CASSAQGAGELFF.

J is TRBJ2-3 and V is TRBV5-1; D remains ambiguous. V was shortened by 0 bases and J by 0 bases, with 14 bases between the two germline ends. The germline gives CDR1 SGHRS, CDR2 YFSETQ. The CDR3 has 17 residues. The CDR3 loop reads CASSLGLADPSTDTQYF. The CDR3 DNA reads as TGCGCCAGCAGCTTGGGTTTGGCTGACCCTAGCACAGATACGCAGTATTTT.

The CDR3 reads CASSQDREETQYF. CDR3 nucleotides: TGTGCCAGCAGCCAAGATAGGGAAGAGACCCAGTACTTC. This sequence joins TRBV4-2 and TRBJ2-5; no reliable D call. Per the germline V gene, CDR1 is LGHNA and CDR2 is YNFKEQ. The CDR3 is 13 amino acids. V was trimmed by 0 bases and J by 3 bases, leaving 5 bases between them.

This rearrangement joins TRBV30 to TRBJ1-2; the D gene is possibly TRBD1 (6 bases). V dropped 3 bases and J dropped 4 bases, with 24 bases sitting between them. Per the germline V gene, CDR1 is GTSNPN and CDR2 is SVGIG (reference sequence). CDR3 length equals 17 residues. The CDR3 nucleotides are TGTGCCTGGAGACGGGGGGGTAAACAGGGAGTTGGCTATGGCTACACCTTC. Its translation is CAWRRGGKQGVGYGYTF.